One T cell receptor (beta chain) is described in this entry. The sample is drawn from a study of blood T cell repertoires in COVID-19. V lost 6 bases, J lost 8 bases, and 14 bases lay in between. This CDR3 spans 12 amino acids. CDR1 and CDR2 (germline): SGHRS, YFSETQ. Only in-frame clones appear in the TCRdb table, and some are missing; sequencing was by immunoSEQ multiplex PCR. The sample contains over 70,000 clones, 83% of which appear only once. The receptor was isolated from a man younger than 40 with COVID-19, enrolled during active disease. The specimen was peripheral blood. The chain couples TRBV5-1 to TRBJ1-2; maybe TRBD1 (6 bases). The CDR3: CASKETGRGYTF. The CDR3 DNA reads as TGCGCCAGCAAGGAAACAGGGAGAGGCTACACCTTC.